The next 25 T cell receptor beta chains were all read from a single sample in a study of blood T cell repertoires in COVID-19. Sequencing was performed with immunoSEQ multiplex PCR; in TCRdb, only in-frame clones are kept and a portion is missing. The top ten clones hold more than 1.5% of a sample with roughly 49,000 clones, 84% of them seen once. The sequenced sample was peripheral blood. All receptors derive from a man between 50 and 59 years old with acute or convalescent COVID-19.

The chain joins TRBV4-2 to TRBJ2-1, with TRBD1 as a possible D gene (6 bases). The V gene lost 0 bases and the J gene lost 4 bases, with 13 bases spanning the gap. Germline V CDR1 and CDR2: LGHNA, YNFKEQ. This CDR3 is built from 16 residues. The CDR3 DNA reads as TGTGCCAGCAGCCAAGATAGTTGGACAGATTACAATGAGCAGTTCTTC. It translates to CASSQDSWTDYNEQFF.

The chain recombines TRBV6-2 or TRBV6-3 with TRBJ1-2; D is unresolved. This CDR3 comprises 14 residues. Trimming left V 1 base short and J 7 bases short, with 13 bases between. The germline V gene has CDR1 MNHEY and CDR2 SVGEGT. The CDR3 sequence: CASSYFGGGPGYTF. In DNA form, the CDR3 reads TGTGCCAGCAGTTACTTCGGCGGAGGTCCTGGCTACACCTTC.

The chain employs TRBV2 and TRBJ1-5, with 8 bases lining up with TRBD1. The CDR3 is made up of 18 amino acids. The V and J ends lost 7 bases and 0 bases, in that order; junction bases with no gene match: 14. Looked up from germline, CDR1 is SNHLY and CDR2 is FYNNEI. This CDR3 reads CASKSGDRGLYSNQPQHF. The CDR3 nucleotides are TGTGCCAGCAAGTCAGGAGACAGGGGATTATATAGCAATCAGCCCCAGCATTTT.

This chain joins TRBV15 and TRBJ2-2; a possible D gene is TRBD2 (6 bases). The ends were cut back, 5 bases at V and 0 bases at J, with 10 bases in the middle. CDR3 size: 15 residues. In germline, CDR1 is LNHNV, CDR2 YYDKDF (reference sequence). CDR3 region: CATSSGTSNTGELFF. Here the CDR3 DNA reads TGTGCCACCAGCTCCGGGACTTCGAACACCGGGGAGCTGTTTTTT.

This clone has just one count. The chain joins TRBV7-2 to TRBJ2-5; the D gene is possibly TRBD1 (6 bases). With 6 bases removed from V and 3 bases from J, the gap between germline ends came to 14 bases. The CDR3 length is 14 residues. Germline CDR1 SGHTA, CDR2 FQGNSA. In nucleotides, the CDR3 is TGTGCCAGCAGGGGGGCAGCTATCGAAGAGACCCAGTACTTC. Its protein product is CASRGAAIEETQYF.

This chain uses TRBV27 with TRBJ2-3; D gene uncertain. The CDR3 covers 14 residues. Germline CDR1 MNHEY, CDR2 SMNVEV (reference sequence). V lost 6 bases, J lost 2 bases, and 12 bases lay in between. CDR3 DNA sequence: TGTGCCAGCAGAACCTGGGCCCTCACAGATACGCAGTATTTT. Its protein product is CASRTWALTDTQYF.

CDR3 sequence: CASSLTFLVSAGIYYGYTF. The CDR3 DNA is TGTGCCAGCAGTTTAACGTTTTTAGTGTCGGCAGGGATTTACTATGGCTACACCTTC. This sequence joins TRBV28 and TRBJ1-2; D perhaps matches TRBD1 (5 bases). Trimming cost V 2 bases and J 3 bases, with 25 bases left between them. The CDR3 runs 19 residues. Germline V lookup: CDR1 MDHEN, CDR2 SYDVKM.

The chain employs TRBV27 and TRBJ1-1; D remains unclear. The CDR3 totals 14 residues. V dropped 0 bases and J dropped 1 base, with 6 bases sitting between them. Looked up from germline, CDR1 is MNHEY and CDR2 is SMNVEV (reference sequence). Here the CDR3 reads CASSLSHRNTEAFF. CDR3 sequence (DNA): TGTGCCAGCAGTTTATCCCACAGGAACACTGAAGCTTTCTTT.

V and J are TRBV6-1 and TRBJ2-6; no definite D call. Germline V gene lookup returns CDR1 MNHNS and CDR2 SASEGT. The V and J ends lost 4 bases and 0 bases respectively, with 16 bases between them. The CDR3 loop spans 18 amino acids. CDR3 DNA sequence: TGTGCCAGCAGTGTTCAATCTCGAACTCCCTCTGGGGCCAACGTCCTGACTTTC. Amino acid sequence: CASSVQSRTPSGANVLTF.

The chain has TRBV3-1 (or the pseudogene TRBV3-2) and TRBJ1-1, with D possibly matching TRBD1 (5 bases). Germline V lookup: CDR1 LGHDT, CDR2 YNNKEL (reference sequence). The ends were cut back, 1 base at V and 9 bases at J, with 9 bases in the middle. The CDR3 covers 12 residues. CDR3 in DNA: TGTGCCAGCAGCCAAGCCGACAGAAAAGCTTTCTTT. This gives the protein CASSQADRKAFF.

V usage is TRBV5-4 and J usage is TRBJ1-5; 7 nucleotides agree with TRBD1. CDR1 is SGHNT and CDR2 is YYREEE in the germline V gene (reference sequence). The J segment lost 0 bases and the V segment lost 4 bases, leaving 19 bases of the junction unmatched. There are 20 residues in the CDR3. The CDR3 spells CASSRIRQGSNPFSNQPQHF. In nucleotides, the CDR3 is TGTGCCAGCAGCCGGATAAGACAGGGCAGTAATCCATTTAGCAATCAGCCCCAGCATTTT.

The J gene is TRBJ1-6, the V gene TRBV6-5; D call uncertain. The CDR3 spans 11 residues. Germline CDR1 and CDR2: MNHEY and SVGAGI. V gave up 8 bases and J gave up 14 bases, with 13 bases separating them. CDR3 sequence: CASAHAATLHF. The CDR3 DNA reads TGTGCCAGCGCGCACGCGGCCACCCTCCACTTT.

The CDR3 loop reads CASSFGSKEKLFF. The CDR3 DNA reads TGTGCCAGCAGCTTCGGGTCCAAGGAAAAACTGTTTTTT. This sequence joins TRBV3-1 (or the pseudogene TRBV3-2) and TRBJ1-4; no firm D call. V dropped 5 bases and J dropped 8 bases, with 12 bases sitting between them. The CDR3 contains 13 residues. Germline CDR1 and CDR2: LGHDT and YNNKEL (reference sequence).

This chain connects TRBV7-2 to TRBJ2-1, with 7 positions matching TRBD2. Looked up from germline, CDR1 is SGHTA and CDR2 is FQGNSA. V shed 4 bases and J 9 bases; nucleotides not matched to a gene: 9. This CDR3 is built from 14 residues. CDR3 in DNA: TGTGCCAGCAGCTATGGGTGGGAGGGCCGTGAGCAGTTCTTC. Protein product: CASSYGWEGREQFF.

This chain links TRBV7-2 with TRBJ1-2; D is uncertain. V was shortened by 2 bases and J by 7 bases, with 14 bases between the two germline ends. The germline V gene has CDR1 SGHTA and CDR2 FQGNSA. The CDR3 is made up of 14 amino acids. The CDR3 DNA sequence: TGTGCCAGCAGCTTACGAGGCAGGAGGATTGGCTACACCTTC. This gives the protein CASSLRGRRIGYTF.

In nucleotides, the CDR3 is TGTGCCAGCAGTCAGGACCAGGGATATGGCTACACCTTC. As protein: CASSQDQGYGYTF. The chain is built from TRBV6-2 or TRBV6-3 and TRBJ1-2, with D maybe TRBD1 (5 bases). The CDR3 is 13 amino acids. V gave up 5 bases and J gave up 5 bases, with 12 bases separating them. Looked up from germline, CDR1 is MNHEY and CDR2 is SVGEGT.

The chain uses TRBV4-3 and TRBJ1-2; TRBD1 matches at 8 bases. CDR1 is LGHNA, CDR2 YSLEER, per germline. The CDR3 is 13 amino acids. J lost 8 bases, V lost 0 bases, and 2 bases had no gene match. CDR3 nucleotide sequence: TGCGCCAGCAGCCAAGACAGGGGGCTCGGCTACACCTTC. As protein: CASSQDRGLGYTF.

The gene calls are TRBV6-6 and TRBJ1-5; 7 bases match TRBD1. V dropped 6 bases and J dropped 2; count of bases not matched to a gene: 10. The CDR3 extends over 16 amino acids. Germline CDR1 is MNHNY and CDR2 is SVGAGI (reference sequence). The CDR3 region has the DNA TGTGCCAGCAGCGAATCTACAGGGGTAGGCAATCAGCCCCAGCATTTT. Its protein is CASSESTGVGNQPQHF.

The rearrangement joins TRBV7-9 to TRBJ2-1, with 16 bases that match TRBD2. V dropped 3 bases and J dropped 7; count of bases not matched to a gene: 3. Looked up from germline, CDR1 is SEHNR and CDR2 is FQNEAQ (reference sequence). The length of the CDR3 is 16 residues. CDR3: CASSFWGLAGGNEQFF. For the CDR3, the DNA is TGTGCCAGCAGCTTCTGGGGACTAGCGGGGGGGAATGAGCAGTTCTTC.

V and J are TRBV3-1 (or the pseudogene TRBV3-2) and TRBJ1-1; 7 nucleotides match TRBD1. V dropped 6 bases and J dropped 4; count of bases not matched to a gene: 11. The CDR3 contains 15 residues. Germline-derived CDR1 and CDR2 are LGHDT and YNNKEL (reference sequence). The CDR3 protein is CASSSDTTGATEAFF. CDR3 DNA: TGTGCCAGCAGTTCCGATACTACAGGGGCCACTGAAGCTTTCTTT.

The chain recombines TRBV5-1 with TRBJ1-6, with 10 bases that match TRBD1. Looked up from germline, CDR1 is SGHRS and CDR2 is YFSETQ. The CDR3 is 16 residues long. Trimming took 4 bases from V and 10 from J; bases not matched to a gene: 11. This CDR3 reads CASSPGGTGATSPLHF. CDR3 nucleotide sequence: TGCGCCAGCAGCCCCGGGGGGACAGGGGCAACATCACCCCTCCACTTT.

This chain connects TRBV7-6 to TRBJ2-7; 9 bases map to TRBD1. Looked up from germline, CDR1 is SGHVS and CDR2 is FNYEAQ. CDR3 size: 14 residues. V lost 4 bases, J lost 5 bases, and 6 bases stayed unmatched. The CDR3 nucleotides are TGTGCCAGCAGCTCGTGGACAGGGGACGACGAGCAGTACTTC. The encoded protein is CASSSWTGDDEQYF. The full variable domain, in which reference TRBV7-6 and TRBJ2-7 provide the parts outside the CDR3, is GAGVSQSPRYKVTKRGQDVALRCDPISGHVSLYWYRQALGQGPEFLTYFNYEAQQDKSGLPNDRFSAERPEGSISTLTIQRTEQRDSAMYRCASSSWTGDDEQYFGPGTRLTVT.

V is TRBV9 and J is TRBJ2-5; tentatively, D is TRBD2 (6 bases). CDR1 SGDLS and CDR2 YYNGEE come from the germline V gene. V was shortened by 3 bases and J by 9 bases, with 18 bases between the two germline ends. The CDR3 has 14 amino acids. The CDR3 is CASSATGTLDAQYF. In DNA form, the CDR3 reads TGTGCCAGCAGCGCCACCGGGACTCTTGACGCCCAGTACTTC.

This rearrangement joins TRBV10-2 to TRBJ1-5, with 7 bases fitting TRBD1. Germline loops: CDR1 WSHSY, CDR2 SAAADI. The CDR3 is made up of 15 amino acids. The junction had 2 bases not matched to a gene; V was cut back by 2 bases and J by 1 base. The CDR3 DNA follows: TGCGCCAGCAGTGAGGCAGGGGGGAGCAATCAGCCCCAGCATTTT. This sequence encodes CASSEAGGSNQPQHF.

This clone was picked up a small number of times. The rearrangement uses TRBV12-3 or TRBV12-4 and TRBJ2-1; possible D gene TRBD1, 5 bases. The CDR3 sequence is 13 residues long. With 1 base removed from V and 6 bases from J, the gap between germline ends came to 7 bases. The CDR3 DNA is TGTGCCAGCAGTTTAGGCAGGGCCAATGAGCAGTTCTTC. It specifies CASSLGRANEQFF.